Sequencing of this TCR beta chain was carried out in a study of T-cell reconstitution after alpha-beta-depleted transplantation in children. Study-level findings and limits: The high TCRbeta diversity at day 60 in some patients came from surviving recipient T cells and thymic progenitors. T cells produced anew were the main source of T-cell counts and diversity one year after transplant.

The CDR3 covers 14 residues. The germline gives CDR1 LGHDT, CDR2 YNNKEL (reference sequence). V was shortened by 1 base and J by 1 base, with 7 bases between the two germline ends. Unique molecular identifiers were built into the TCRbeta library. From the PCR reads, TCRdb called clonotypes with MiXCR, one entry per CDR3 protein. The sample has more than 15,000 distinct CDR3 sequences, over 10% seen once. This clonotype has at least ten counts. No antigen is known for it. This chain links TRBV3-1 with TRBJ1-1; D is unclear. This TCR derives from a boy less than two years old who had a stem cell transplant for Wiskott-Aldrich syndrome, so the T cells may come from the graft donor. The sequencing here drew on PBMCs, mostly from graft donor cells, taken 180 days after TCRalphabeta/CD19-depleted stem cell transplant. CDR3 sequence (DNA): TGTGCCAGCAGCCAAGCTTCAGGGAACACTGAAGCTTTCTTT. Its translation is CASSQASGNTEAFF.